Presented here are 11 T cell receptor beta chains from one specimen sequenced in a study of T cell responses to AZD1222 COVID-19 vaccine. Method: immunoSEQ multiplex PCR; TCRdb's copy keeps in-frame clones and lacks some. The profile shows more than 95,000 clones, about 91% of them singletons. Here the sequenced sample was peripheral blood, taken on day 0 of AZD1222 vaccination. These receptors were taken from an adult in good health.

Only one count was recorded for this clone. The CDR3 sequence is CASSESIGQGAGSYGYTF. The CDR3 DNA follows: TGTGCCAGCAGTGAATCAATCGGACAGGGGGCCGGATCATATGGCTACACCTTC. V gene TRBV25-1 combines with J gene TRBJ1-2; TRBD1 agrees at 11 bases. The CDR3 is made up of 18 amino acids. Germline lookup yields CDR1 MGHDK and CDR2 SYGVNS. V lost 1 base and J lost 5; bases outside the gene matches: 12.

J is TRBJ1-1 and V is TRBV18, with D perhaps TRBD1 (5 bases). V was clipped by 3 bases and J by 0 bases, with 8 bases between them. The CDR3 length is 14 residues. Germline CDR1 and CDR2: KGHSH and LQKENI. CDR3 bases: TGTGCCAGCTCACCGGCAGGGATGAACACTGAAGCTTTCTTT. Its translation is CASSPAGMNTEAFF.

The chain is built from TRBV6-5 and TRBJ1-1, with 9 bases lining up with TRBD1. The J segment lost 3 bases and the V segment lost 5 bases, leaving 4 bases of the junction unmatched. CDR3 length equals 14 residues. In germline, CDR1 is MNHEY, CDR2 SVGAGI. Here the CDR3 reads CASSQTGGDTEAFF. In DNA form, the CDR3 reads TGTGCCAGCAGTCAGACAGGGGGGGACACTGAAGCTTTCTTT.

The chain uses TRBV19 and TRBJ1-2, with unresolved D. Germline CDR1 is LNHDA and CDR2 is SQIVND (reference sequence). The germline V and J ends were trimmed by 6 bases and 2 bases, with 16 bases remaining between them. The CDR3 contains 15 residues. The CDR3 nucleotides read TGTGCCAGTAGCTCCATCGAGCGATGGAACTATGGCTACACCTTC. This gives the protein CASSSIERWNYGYTF.

The chain employs TRBV11-2 and TRBJ2-2; 9 positions agree with TRBD1. This CDR3 has 17 amino acids. Germline V gene lookup returns CDR1 SGHAT and CDR2 FQNNGV. The ends lost 0 bases at V and 4 bases at J; junction bases unmatched: 6. CDR3 protein: CASSLDWDRVGTGELFF. The CDR3 bases are TGTGCCAGCAGCTTAGATTGGGACAGGGTAGGCACCGGGGAGCTGTTTTTT.

The chain employs TRBV2 and TRBJ1-1; no firm D call. Germline loops: CDR1 SNHLY, CDR2 FYNNEI. CDR3 length equals 14 residues. Between the trimmed V and J ends, which lost 4 bases and 1 base, there was a span of 10 bases. This CDR3 reads CASSVLLENTEAFF. The CDR3 coding sequence is TGTGCCAGCAGTGTTTTACTTGAGAACACTGAAGCTTTCTTT.

The J gene is TRBJ1-1, the V gene TRBV10-3, with D tentatively TRBD1 (5 bases). Per the germline V gene, CDR1 is ENHRY and CDR2 is SYGVKD. V lost 7 bases and J lost 8, with 20 bases in between. This CDR3 spans 14 amino acids. CDR3 region: CAIMPGQGQLEAFF. The CDR3, as DNA: TGTGCCATCATGCCCGGGCAGGGCCAGTTAGAAGCTTTCTTT.

The chain has TRBV5-4 and TRBJ2-3; TRBD2 is a possible D gene (7 bases). The CDR3 loop spans 14 amino acids. Germline CDR1 SGHNT, CDR2 YYREEE (reference sequence). The germline V and J ends were trimmed by 6 bases and 4 bases, with 15 bases remaining between them. CDR3 nucleotides: TGTGCCAGCACCATCGGGGGGCCTTCAGATACGCAGTATTTT. It specifies CASTIGGPSDTQYF.

This chain links TRBV10-1 with TRBJ2-1; TRBD2 aligns across 7 bases. The CDR3 sequence is 13 residues long. V was pared by 4 bases and J by 9 bases, with 6 bases of the junction left unmatched. In germline, CDR1 is WNHNN, CDR2 SYGVQD (reference sequence). The CDR3, as DNA: TGCGCCAGCAGTGCAAGTGGGGGGGGTGAGCAGTTCTTC. Amino acid sequence: CASSASGGGEQFF.

V gene TRBV6-1 combines with J gene TRBJ1-4; the D is unclear. In germline, CDR1 is MNHNS, CDR2 SASEGT. V shed 2 bases and J shed 3 bases, with 10 bases lying between them. The CDR3 is made up of 15 amino acids. The CDR3 DNA follows: TGTGCCAGCAGTGAAAGAGGGAGGGCTAATGAAAAACTGTTTTTT. This encodes CASSERGRANEKLFF.

The chain employs TRBV6-4 and TRBJ2-3; D may be TRBD2 (7 bases). V was pared by 3 bases and J by 3 bases, with 16 bases between. This CDR3 comprises 16 residues. Per germline, CDR1 MRHNA and CDR2 SNTAGT. The CDR3 nucleotides read TGTGCCAGCAGTGATGGGTGGGGGGGCCGGACAGATACGCAGTATTTT. It is translated as CASSDGWGGRTDTQYF.